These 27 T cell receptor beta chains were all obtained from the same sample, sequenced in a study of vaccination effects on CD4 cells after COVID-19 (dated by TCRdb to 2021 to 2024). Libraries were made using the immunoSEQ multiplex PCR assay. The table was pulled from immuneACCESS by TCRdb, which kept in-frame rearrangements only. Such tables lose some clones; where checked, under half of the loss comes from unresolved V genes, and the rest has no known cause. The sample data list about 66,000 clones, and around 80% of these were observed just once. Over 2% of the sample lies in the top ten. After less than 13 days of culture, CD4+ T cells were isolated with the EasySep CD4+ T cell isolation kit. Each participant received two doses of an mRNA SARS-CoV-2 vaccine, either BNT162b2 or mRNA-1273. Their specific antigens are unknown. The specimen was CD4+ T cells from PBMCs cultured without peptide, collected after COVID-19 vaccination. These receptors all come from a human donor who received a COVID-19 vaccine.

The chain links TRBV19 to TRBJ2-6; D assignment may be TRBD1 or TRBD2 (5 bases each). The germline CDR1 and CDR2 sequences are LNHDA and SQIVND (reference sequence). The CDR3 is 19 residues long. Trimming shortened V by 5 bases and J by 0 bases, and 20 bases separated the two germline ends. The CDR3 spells CASSAGTPRIGSGANVLTF. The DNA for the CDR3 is TGTGCCAGTAGTGCCGGGACGCCCAGGATTGGCTCTGGGGCCAACGTCCTGACTTTC.

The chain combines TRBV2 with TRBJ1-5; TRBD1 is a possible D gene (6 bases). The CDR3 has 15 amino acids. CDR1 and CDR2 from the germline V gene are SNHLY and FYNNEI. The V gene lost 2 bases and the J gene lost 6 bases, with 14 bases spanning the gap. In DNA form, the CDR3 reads TGTGCCAGCAGTGAATGGGGCCAGGGGAGTCAGCCCCAGCATTTT. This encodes CASSEWGQGSQPQHF.

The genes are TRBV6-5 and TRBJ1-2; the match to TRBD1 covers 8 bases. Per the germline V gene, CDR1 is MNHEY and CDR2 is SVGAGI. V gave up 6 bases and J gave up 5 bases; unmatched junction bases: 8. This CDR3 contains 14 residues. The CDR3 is CASRRGQGLYGYTF. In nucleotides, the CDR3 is TGTGCCAGCAGGAGAGGACAGGGACTTTATGGCTACACCTTC.

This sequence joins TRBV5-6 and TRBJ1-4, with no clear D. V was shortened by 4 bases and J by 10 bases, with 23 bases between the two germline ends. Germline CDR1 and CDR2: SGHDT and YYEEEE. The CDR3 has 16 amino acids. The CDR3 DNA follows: TGTGCCAGCAGCCAGTCGAGCGAAGGCCTTCGCGTAAAACTGTTTTTT. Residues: CASSQSSEGLRVKLFF. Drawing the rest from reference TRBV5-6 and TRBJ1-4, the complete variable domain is DAGVTQSPTHLIKTRGQQVTLRCSPKSGHDTVSWYQQALGQGPQFIFQYYEEEERQRGNFPDRFSGHQFPNYSSELNVNALLLGDSALYLCASSQSSEGLRVKLFFGSGTQLSVL.

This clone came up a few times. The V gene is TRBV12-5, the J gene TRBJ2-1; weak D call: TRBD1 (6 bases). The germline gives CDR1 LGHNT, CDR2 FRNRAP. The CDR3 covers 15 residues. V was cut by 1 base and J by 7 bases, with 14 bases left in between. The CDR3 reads CASGLGNPQGNEQFF. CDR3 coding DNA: TGTGCTAGTGGTTTGGGGAACCCACAGGGTAATGAGCAGTTCTTC.

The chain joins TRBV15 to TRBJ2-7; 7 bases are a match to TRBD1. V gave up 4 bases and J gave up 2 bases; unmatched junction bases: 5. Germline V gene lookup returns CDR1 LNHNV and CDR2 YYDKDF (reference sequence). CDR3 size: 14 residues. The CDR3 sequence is CATSTLQGTYEQYV. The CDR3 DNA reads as TGTGCCACCAGCACCTTACAGGGGACCTACGAGCAGTACGTC.

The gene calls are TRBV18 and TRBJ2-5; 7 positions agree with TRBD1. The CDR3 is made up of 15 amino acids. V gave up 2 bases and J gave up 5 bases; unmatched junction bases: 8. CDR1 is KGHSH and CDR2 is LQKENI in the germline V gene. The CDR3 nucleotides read TGTGCCAGCTCACCAAGACAGGGACCTCAGGAGACCCAGTACTTC. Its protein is CASSPRQGPQETQYF.

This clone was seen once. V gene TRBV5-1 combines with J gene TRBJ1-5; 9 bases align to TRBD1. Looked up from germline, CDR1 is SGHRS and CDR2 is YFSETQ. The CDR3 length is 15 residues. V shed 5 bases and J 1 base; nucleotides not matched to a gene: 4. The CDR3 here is CASSETGGSNQPQHF. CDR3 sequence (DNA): TGCGCCAGCAGTGAGACAGGGGGAAGCAATCAGCCCCAGCATTTT.

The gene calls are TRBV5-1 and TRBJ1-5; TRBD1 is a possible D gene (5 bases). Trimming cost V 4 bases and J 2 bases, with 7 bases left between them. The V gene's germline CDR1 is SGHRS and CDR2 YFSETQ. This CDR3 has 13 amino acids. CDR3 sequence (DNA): TGCGCCAGCAGCCAAGGGGGCAATCAGCCCCAGCATTTT. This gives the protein CASSQGGNQPQHF.

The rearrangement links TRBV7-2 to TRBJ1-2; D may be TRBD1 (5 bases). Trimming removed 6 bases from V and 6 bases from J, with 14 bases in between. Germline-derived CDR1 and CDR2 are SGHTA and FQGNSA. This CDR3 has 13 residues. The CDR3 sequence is CASSSRDGHGYTF. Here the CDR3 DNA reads TGTGCCAGCAGTTCCAGGGACGGGCATGGCTACACCTTC.

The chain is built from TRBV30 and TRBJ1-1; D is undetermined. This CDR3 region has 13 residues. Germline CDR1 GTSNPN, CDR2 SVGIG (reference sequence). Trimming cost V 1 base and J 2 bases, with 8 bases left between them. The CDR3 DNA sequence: TGTGCCTGGAGTGGTGAGGGAAACACTGAAGCTTTCTTT. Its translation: CAWSGEGNTEAFF.

The CDR3 is CASSPTGWTEAFF. CDR3 in DNA: TGTGCCAGCTCACCGACAGGGTGGACTGAAGCTTTCTTT. The rearrangement joins TRBV18 to TRBJ1-1; TRBD1 aligns across 7 bases. The V gene end was trimmed by 3 bases and the J gene end by 5 bases; junction bases not matched to a gene: 3. The CDR3 sequence is 13 residues long. Germline V lookup: CDR1 KGHSH, CDR2 LQKENI.

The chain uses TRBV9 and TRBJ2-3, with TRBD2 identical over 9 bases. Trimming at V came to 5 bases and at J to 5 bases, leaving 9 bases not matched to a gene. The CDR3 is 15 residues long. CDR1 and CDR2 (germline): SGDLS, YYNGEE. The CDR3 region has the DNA TGTGCCAGCAGTACCCATACAGCGGGGGGAGATACGCAGTATTTT. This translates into CASSTHTAGGDTQYF.

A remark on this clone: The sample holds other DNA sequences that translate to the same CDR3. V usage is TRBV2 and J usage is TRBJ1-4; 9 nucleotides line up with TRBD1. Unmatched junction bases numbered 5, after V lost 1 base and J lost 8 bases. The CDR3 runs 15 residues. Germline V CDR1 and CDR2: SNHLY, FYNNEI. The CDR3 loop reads CASSEGGTGNEKLFF. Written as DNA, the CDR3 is TGTGCCAGCAGTGAAGGCGGGACAGGGAACGAAAAACTGTTTTTT.

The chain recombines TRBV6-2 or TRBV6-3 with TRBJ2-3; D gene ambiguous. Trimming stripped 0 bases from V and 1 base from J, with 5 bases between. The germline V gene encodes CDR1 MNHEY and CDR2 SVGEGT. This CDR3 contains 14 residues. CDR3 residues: CASSYSRGTDTQYF. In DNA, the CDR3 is TGTGCCAGCAGTTACTCGCGTGGCACAGATACGCAGTATTTT.

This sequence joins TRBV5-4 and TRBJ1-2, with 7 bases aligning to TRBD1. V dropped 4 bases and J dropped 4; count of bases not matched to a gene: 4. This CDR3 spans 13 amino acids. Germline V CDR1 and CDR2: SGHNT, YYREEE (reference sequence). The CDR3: CASSLDRLYGYTF. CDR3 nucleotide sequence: TGTGCCAGCAGCCTGGACAGGCTCTATGGCTACACCTTC.

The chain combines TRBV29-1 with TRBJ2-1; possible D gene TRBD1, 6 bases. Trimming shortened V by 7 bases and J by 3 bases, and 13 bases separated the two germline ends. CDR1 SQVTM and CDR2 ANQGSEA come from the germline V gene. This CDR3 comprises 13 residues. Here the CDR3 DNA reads TGCAGCGGATACAGGGATCGCTACAATGAGCAGTTCTTC. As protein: CSGYRDRYNEQFF.

The CDR3 region has the DNA TGTGCCAGTAGTATCGGAGGGACCCACAAGTCTGAAGCTTTCTTT. Its translation is CASSIGGTHKSEAFF. The V call is TRBV19, the J call TRBJ1-1; tentatively, D is TRBD1 (5 bases). This CDR3 has 15 residues. Germline V gene sequence: CDR1 LNHDA, CDR2 SQIVND (reference sequence). Trimming left V 3 bases short and J 6 bases short, with 17 bases between. Supplemented by reference TRBV19 and TRBJ1-1, the full variable domain reads DGGITQSPKYLFRKEGQNVTLSCEQNLNHDAMYWYRQDPGQGLRLIYYSQIVNDFQKGDIAEGYSVSREKKESFPLTVTSAQKNPTAFYLCASSIGGTHKSEAFFGQGTRLTVV.

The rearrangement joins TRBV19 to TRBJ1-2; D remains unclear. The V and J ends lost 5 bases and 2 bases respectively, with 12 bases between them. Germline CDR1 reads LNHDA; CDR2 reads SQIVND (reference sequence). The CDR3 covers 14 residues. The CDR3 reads CASSPGRLNYGYTF. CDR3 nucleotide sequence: TGTGCCAGTAGTCCAGGACGGCTAAACTATGGCTACACCTTC.

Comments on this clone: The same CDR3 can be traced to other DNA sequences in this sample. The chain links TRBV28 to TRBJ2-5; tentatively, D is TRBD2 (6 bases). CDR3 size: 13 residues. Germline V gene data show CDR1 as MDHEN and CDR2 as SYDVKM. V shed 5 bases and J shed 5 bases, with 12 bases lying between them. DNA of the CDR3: TGTGCCAGCAGTAGGAGGGGAAGGGAGACCCAGTACTTC. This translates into CASSRRGRETQYF.

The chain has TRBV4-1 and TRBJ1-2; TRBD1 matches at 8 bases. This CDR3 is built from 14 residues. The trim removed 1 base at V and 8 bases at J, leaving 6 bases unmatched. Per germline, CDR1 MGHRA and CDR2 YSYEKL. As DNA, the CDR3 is TGCGCCAGCAGCCAAGGGACAGGGATGTTCGGCTACACCTTC. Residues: CASSQGTGMFGYTF.

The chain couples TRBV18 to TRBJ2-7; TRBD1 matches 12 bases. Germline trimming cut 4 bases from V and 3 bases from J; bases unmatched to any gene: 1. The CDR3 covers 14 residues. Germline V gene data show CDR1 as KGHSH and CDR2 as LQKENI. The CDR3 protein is CASSRDRGLYEQYV. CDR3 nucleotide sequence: TGTGCCAGCTCACGGGACAGGGGGCTCTACGAGCAGTACGTC.

CDR3 region: CASSRDSSTDTQYF. CDR3 nucleotide sequence: TGCGCCAGCAGCCGAGACAGTAGCACAGATACGCAGTATTTT. The chain carries TRBV4-1 and TRBJ2-3, with a weak D call TRBD1 (5 bases). Germline CDR1 reads MGHRA; CDR2 reads YSYEKL. V lost 4 bases and J 0 bases, leaving 8 bases between the germline ends. The CDR3 length is 14 residues.

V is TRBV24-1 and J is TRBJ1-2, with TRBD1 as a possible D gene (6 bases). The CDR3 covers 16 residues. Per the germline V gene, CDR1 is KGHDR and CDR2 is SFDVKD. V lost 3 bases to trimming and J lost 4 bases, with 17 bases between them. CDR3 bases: TGTGCCACCAGTGATGCCTCGCTACAGGGAGTCTATGGCTACACCTTC. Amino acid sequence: CATSDASLQGVYGYTF.

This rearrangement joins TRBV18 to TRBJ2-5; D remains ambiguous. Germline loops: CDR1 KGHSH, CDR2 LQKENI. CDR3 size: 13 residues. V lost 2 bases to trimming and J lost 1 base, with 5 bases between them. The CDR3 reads CASSPWGQETQYF. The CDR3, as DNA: TGTGCCAGCTCACCATGGGGCCAAGAGACCCAGTACTTC. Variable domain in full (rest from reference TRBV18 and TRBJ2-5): NAGVMQNPRHLVRRRGQEARLRCSPMKGHSHVYWYRQLPEEGLKFMVYLQKENIIDESGMPKERFSAEFPKEGPSILRIQQVVRGDSAAYFCASSPWGQETQYFGPGTRLLVL.

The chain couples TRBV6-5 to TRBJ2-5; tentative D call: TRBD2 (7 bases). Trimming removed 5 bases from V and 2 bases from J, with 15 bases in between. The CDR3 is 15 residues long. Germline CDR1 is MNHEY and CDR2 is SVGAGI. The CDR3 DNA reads TGTGCCAGCAGTCCCCTGGGGGGGGCTCAAGAGACCCAGTACTTC. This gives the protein CASSPLGGAQETQYF.

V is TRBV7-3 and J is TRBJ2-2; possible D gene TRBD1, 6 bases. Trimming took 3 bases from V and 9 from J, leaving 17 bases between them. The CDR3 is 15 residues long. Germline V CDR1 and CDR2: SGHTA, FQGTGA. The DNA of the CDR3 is TGTGCCAGCAGCTTTGGGCCAGGGGAAGGCCGGGAGCTGTTTTTT. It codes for CASSFGPGEGRELFF.